The clone carrying this T cell receptor (beta chain) has only a few counts. The protocol attached unique molecular identifiers to individual cDNA molecules. TCRdb re-derived calls from the 5' RACE reads in MiXCR, one entry per CDR3 protein. This table holds about 34,000 distinct CDR3 sequences, about 6% found once. The entry originates in a study of early T cells in non-severe SARS-CoV-2 infection. The sequenced sample was whole blood. This sequence originates from an adult who was a healthcare worker with PCR-confirmed SARS-CoV-2 infection or an uninfected control (not recorded which).

In DNA form, the CDR3 reads TGTGCCAGTAGTATAGAACCGCCGGGACAGGGGAATTCACCCCTCCACTTT. This gives the protein CASSIEPPGQGNSPLHF. V and J are TRBV19 and TRBJ1-6; TRBD1 agrees at 10 bases. The CDR3 spans 17 residues. Germline CDR1 LNHDA, CDR2 SQIVND (reference sequence). The V gene end was trimmed by 0 bases and the J gene end by 7 bases; junction bases not matched to a gene: 6.